Following are 18 T cell receptor beta chains from one sample sequenced in a study of human T cells and chemical hapten exposure. Time point described: pre-sensitization, week 0. This sample's treatment: therapeutic diphenylcyclopropenone sensitization with weekly scalp DPC. In TCRdb, the RACE reads were re-called with MiXCR into one record per CDR3 protein. The data show over 300,000 distinct CDR3 sequences, 4% to 6% seen once. This specimen was whole blood, taken in connection with sensitization to the hapten diphenylcyclopropenone (DPC). The receptors were gathered from a woman in her forties or fifties with alopecia areata. Some clones in this sample may be carry-over from other donors' samples.

This clonotype occurred many times. The chain employs TRBV6-5 and TRBJ1-2; 7 bases match TRBD1. J gave up 8 bases and V 2 bases, and 5 bases lay outside the gene matches. The CDR3 totals 13 residues. Germline V CDR1 and CDR2: MNHEY, SVGAGI. The chain's CDR3 is CASSYGTARGYTF. Written as DNA, the CDR3 is TGTGCCAGCAGTTACGGGACAGCTCGCGGCTACACCTTC.

This clonotype showed up many times. This sequence joins TRBV2 and TRBJ2-3; D not resolved. V shed 4 bases and J shed 10 bases, with 6 bases lying between them. The germline gives CDR1 SNHLY, CDR2 FYNNEI. The CDR3 extends over 10 amino acids. The CDR3 here is CASSVGAQYF. As DNA, the CDR3 is TGTGCCAGCAGTGTTGGGGCGCAGTATTTT.

This clonotype was found many times. This CDR3 reads CASTSPGQGYSGELFF. CDR3 DNA sequence: TGTGCCAGCACCTCACCGGGACAGGGATACAGCGGGGAGCTGTTTTTT. The chain carries TRBV6-5 and TRBJ2-2; 9 bases are a match to TRBD1. The germline V gene has CDR1 MNHEY and CDR2 SVGAGI. The CDR3 length is 16 residues. Trimming took 7 bases from V and 7 from J; bases not matched to a gene: 13.

The V call is TRBV6-5, the J call TRBJ1-5, with D tentatively TRBD1 (6 bases). CDR1 MNHEY and CDR2 SVGAGI come from the germline V gene. The CDR3 has 14 amino acids. With 4 bases removed from V and 4 bases from J, the gap between germline ends came to 11 bases. CDR3 protein: CASSSQGQNQPQHF. The CDR3 bases are TGTGCCAGCAGTTCACAGGGTCAAAATCAGCCCCAGCATTTT.

The chain has TRBV6-4 and TRBJ1-5, with D uncertain. The CDR3 runs 14 residues. The V gene lost 4 bases and the J gene lost 4 bases, with 11 bases spanning the gap. Germline CDR1 MRHNA, CDR2 SNTAGT. The CDR3 loop is CASSADYGNQPQHF. The DNA of the CDR3 is TGTGCCAGCAGTGCCGATTATGGGAATCAGCCCCAGCATTTT.

This clonotype was counted between two and nine times. J is TRBJ1-5 and V is TRBV20-1; D is ambiguous. CDR3 length: 14 residues. Germline loops: CDR1 DFQATT, CDR2 SNEGSKA (reference sequence). The V end lost 2 bases, the J end lost 0 bases, and 8 bases lay between the germline ends. CDR3 region: CSARNGFSNQPQHF. CDR3 nucleotides: TGCAGTGCTAGAAATGGGTTTAGCAATCAGCCCCAGCATTTT.

The chain carries TRBV30 and TRBJ2-2; TRBD2 agrees at 9 bases. The length of the CDR3 is 14 residues. Trimming cost V 2 bases and J 6 bases; bases outside gene matches: 4. CDR1 and CDR2 from the germline V gene are GTSNPN and SVGIG (reference sequence). This chain's CDR3 is CAWSTGTSSGELFF. The CDR3 region has the DNA TGTGCCTGGAGTACCGGGACTAGCTCCGGGGAGCTGTTTTTT.

This clonotype has at least ten counts. The chain carries TRBV6-2 or TRBV6-3 and TRBJ2-6; 7 bases are shared with TRBD1. The CDR3 runs to 14 residues. J was trimmed by 2 bases and V by 8 bases; bases with no gene match: 3. The germline CDR1 and CDR2 sequences are MNHEY and SVGEGT. CDR3 in DNA: TGTGCCAGCCACAGGGGAACTGGGGCCAACGTCCTGACTTTC. Amino acids: CASHRGTGANVLTF.

There are many counts of this clonotype. The V and J genes are TRBV29-1 and TRBJ1-4, with a weak D call TRBD1 (6 bases). Trimming pared 7 bases from V and 6 bases from J, leaving 15 bases between. This CDR3 has 13 amino acids. CDR1 is SQVTM and CDR2 is ANQGSEA in the germline V gene. This CDR3 reads CSGTLGADEKLFF. In DNA form, the CDR3 reads TGCAGCGGAACTCTGGGGGCGGATGAAAAACTGTTTTTT.

In its sample, this clonotype was seen a few times. The rearrangement joins TRBV11-2 to TRBJ2-5; D not certain. The CDR3 spans 12 residues. The ends were cut back, 1 base at V and 5 bases at J, with 5 bases in the middle. CDR1 is SGHAT, CDR2 FQNNGV, per germline. The CDR3 sequence: CASSLVMETQYF. The CDR3 region has the DNA TGTGCCAGCAGCTTAGTCATGGAGACCCAGTACTTC.

The V and J genes are TRBV4-3 and TRBJ1-5; 7 bases are a match to TRBD1. The ends lost 4 bases at V and 1 base at J; junction bases unmatched: 4. The V gene's germline CDR1 is LGHNA and CDR2 YSLEER. The length of the CDR3 is 15 residues. CDR3 nucleotide sequence: TGCGCCAGCAGCCCAAACAGGGGAAGCAATCAGCCCCAGCATTTT. Its protein product is CASSPNRGSNQPQHF.

This clonotype was picked up a small number of times. The rearrangement joins TRBV15 to TRBJ2-1; D may correspond to TRBD1 or TRBD2 (5 bases each). Germline CDR1 LNHNV, CDR2 YYDKDF (reference sequence). This CDR3 region has 15 residues. The V and J ends lost 4 bases and 9 bases respectively, with 19 bases between them. CDR3 sequence reads: CATSKEPGPGSEQFF. CDR3 coding DNA: TGTGCCACCAGCAAAGAACCGGGGCCGGGAAGTGAGCAGTTCTTC. Complete variable domain (other parts from reference TRBV15 and TRBJ2-1): DAMVIQNPRYQVTQFGKPVTLSCSQTLNHNVMYWYQQKSSQAPKLLFHYYDKDFNNEADTPDNFQSRRPNTSFCFLDIRSPGLGDTAMYLCATSKEPGPGSEQFFGPGTRLTVL.

The rearrangement links TRBV7-2 to TRBJ2-7; tentative D call: TRBD1 (6 bases). The CDR3 has 14 amino acids. Trimming shortened V by 2 bases and J by 3 bases, and 11 bases separated the two germline ends. The germline CDR1 and CDR2 sequences are SGHTA and FQGNSA. In nucleotides, the CDR3 is TGTGCCAGCAGCTTAAGGGACACAAGCTACGAGCAGTACTTC. This gives the protein CASSLRDTSYEQYF.

This clonotype was seen repeatedly, ten times or more. This chain connects TRBV6-7 to TRBJ1-4, with 8 nucleotides matching TRBD1. TRBV6-7 is an ORF, and what it does is uncertain. The J segment lost 7 bases and the V segment lost 5 bases, leaving 9 bases of the junction unmatched. The CDR3 runs to 15 residues. The CDR3 spells CASSRRGQGAEKLFF. Written as DNA, the CDR3 is TGTGCCAGCAGTAGAAGGGGGCAGGGGGCTGAAAAACTGTTTTTT.

There are many counts of this clonotype. V is TRBV29-1 and J is TRBJ2-1; D is ambiguous. Trimming left V 4 bases short and J 4 bases short, with 11 bases between. The CDR3 totals 13 residues. The germline gives CDR1 SQVTM, CDR2 ANQGSEA. The CDR3 nucleotides read TGCAGCGTTGTGCAAAGCAATTACAATGAGCAGTTCTTC. Translating gives CSVVQSNYNEQFF.

The rearrangement uses TRBV29-1 and TRBJ1-1; TRBD1 might be the D (5 bases). The CDR3 contains 12 residues. V lost 6 bases and J 5 bases, leaving 13 bases between the germline ends. Germline V lookup: CDR1 SQVTM, CDR2 ANQGSEA. In DNA, the CDR3 is TGCAGCGTGTCAGGGTCCTCTACTGAAGCTTTCTTT. This encodes CSVSGSSTEAFF.

In its sample, this clonotype was seen many times. The chain joins TRBV4-1 to TRBJ2-7; 11 nucleotides agree with TRBD2. Trimming removed 4 bases from V and 5 bases from J; junction bases left unmatched: 4. The CDR3 loop spans 14 amino acids. Germline V gives CDR1 MGHRA, CDR2 YSYEKL. CDR3: CASSRTSGRDEQYF. The CDR3 DNA reads as TGCGCCAGCAGCCGGACTAGCGGGCGCGACGAGCAGTACTTC.

V gene TRBV29-1 combines with J gene TRBJ1-1, with D perhaps TRBD1 (5 bases). The CDR3 is 13 amino acids. Per the germline V gene, CDR1 is SQVTM and CDR2 is ANQGSEA. The V and J ends lost 7 bases and 6 bases respectively, with 18 bases between them. CDR3: CSASEGDRAEAFF. The CDR3 bases are TGCAGCGCCTCAGAAGGGGATAGAGCTGAAGCTTTCTTT.